This T cell receptor beta chain comes out of a study of read filtering for tumor transcriptome and immune sequencing. Study background: Whole-transcriptome libraries were prepared after DNase treatment. Study-wide results and limits: Single-read clonotypes: roughly 80% of IR-seq clonotypes (about 4% of reads), about 70% of RNA-seq clonotypes (under 50% of reads).

Every patient had bone marrow sampled while the disease was active. V was clipped by 6 bases and J by 3 bases, with 14 bases between them. The CDR3 consists of 13 residues. The germline V gene has CDR1 DFQATT and CDR2 SNEGSKA (reference sequence). This clonotype has at least ten counts. Its matching antigen is unknown. Molecular barcoded adaptors covering alpha/delta and beta/gamma chains were used on approximately 400 ng RNA. TCRdb re-analysed the reads in MiXCR, keeping a single row per CDR3 protein. In the table there are some 39,000 distinct CDR3 sequences, about 14% of which are singletons. The TCR comes from a donor aged 40 or older with multiple myeloma. The source material was a population of CD138-negative cells sorted from bone marrow. The chain is built from TRBV20-1 and TRBJ2-5; possibly TRBD1 for D (5 bases). The CDR3, as DNA: TGCAGTGCGCTGGGGCATTTCGAAGAGACCCAGTACTTC. Protein: CSALGHFEETQYF.